This entry lists 9 T cell receptor beta chains sequenced from one sample in a study of T cells expressing NK-cell markers. TCRdb derives one entry per CDR3 protein from the 5' RACE reads, leaving out DNA. The sample table includes about 460,000 distinct CDR3 sequences. Specimen: blood T cells: a sorted CD56 or NKG2C T cell subset, CD4+ or CD8+ T cells, or bulk PBMC T cells (not recorded which). The receptors originated from a woman aged 45 to 65 in good health.

This chain joins TRBV30 and TRBJ2-1; TCRdb picks TRBD1, but there is no DNA to check that call. Germline-derived CDR1 and CDR2 are GTSNPN and SVGIG (reference sequence). This CDR3 has 11 amino acids. The CDR3 loop is CAWSVRTQQFF.

This rearrangement joins TRBV28 to TRBJ2-5. This CDR3 comprises 14 residues. CDR1 is MDHEN, CDR2 SYDVKM, per germline. CDR3 region: CASSLEPSRETQYF. Variable domain in full (rest from reference TRBV28 and TRBJ2-5): DVKVTQSSRYLVKRTGEKVFLECVQDMDHENMFWYRQDPGLGLRLIYFSYDVKMKEKGDIPEGYSVSREKKERFSLILESASTNQTSMYLCASSLEPSRETQYFGPGTRLLVL.

V is TRBV5-6 and J is TRBJ2-2; TCRdb designates TRBD2, a call that cannot be tested without DNA. There are 17 residues in the CDR3. Germline V CDR1 and CDR2: SGHDT, YYEEEE. The CDR3 reads CASSLAGAGRATGELFF.

The chain combines TRBV20-1 with TRBJ1-1; the TCRdb call, TRBD1, lacks DNA for checking. Per the germline V gene, CDR1 is DFQATT and CDR2 is SNEGSKA (reference sequence). The length of the CDR3 is 14 residues. The chain's CDR3 is CSVTTGQDNTEAFF.

The rearrangement joins TRBV5-1 to TRBJ1-1. In germline, CDR1 is SGHRS, CDR2 YFSETQ. The CDR3 runs 15 residues. The CDR3 spells CASSLVPEMNTEAFF.

The chain is built from TRBV4-2 and TRBJ2-2; there is no DNA to check the TCRdb D call of TRBD2. The germline V gene has CDR1 LGHNA and CDR2 YNFKEQ. The CDR3 has 19 amino acids. CDR3 protein: CASSHPLGTSGQNTGELFF.

The chain uses TRBV7-8 and TRBJ2-3. Germline V gives CDR1 SGHVS, CDR2 FQNEAQ. This CDR3 region has 14 residues. The CDR3: CASSLALLGDTQYF.

This chain joins TRBV29-1 and TRBJ2-1; TCRdb proposes TRBD1, but this gene call is untestable without DNA. Germline CDR1 SQVTM, CDR2 ANQGSEA. This CDR3 region has 13 residues. The chain's CDR3 is CSVEGTGFGEQFF.

The chain couples TRBV7-8 to TRBJ1-5; TCRdb's D gene call, TRBD1, goes unchecked for lack of DNA. This CDR3 is built from 16 residues. Germline CDR1 is SGHVS and CDR2 is FQNEAQ. This CDR3 reads CASSLVGRGGRQPQHF.